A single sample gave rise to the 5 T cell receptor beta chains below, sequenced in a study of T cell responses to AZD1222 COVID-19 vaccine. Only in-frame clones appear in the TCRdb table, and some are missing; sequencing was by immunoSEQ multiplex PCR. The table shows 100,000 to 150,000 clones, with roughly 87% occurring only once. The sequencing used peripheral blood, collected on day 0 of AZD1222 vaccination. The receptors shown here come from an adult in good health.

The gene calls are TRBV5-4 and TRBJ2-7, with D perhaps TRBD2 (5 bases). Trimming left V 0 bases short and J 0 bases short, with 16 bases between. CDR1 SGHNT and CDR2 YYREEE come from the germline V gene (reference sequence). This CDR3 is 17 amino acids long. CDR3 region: CASSLAGGRPSSYEQYF. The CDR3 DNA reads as TGTGCCAGCAGCTTGGCCGGAGGCAGGCCGAGCTCCTACGAGCAGTACTTC.

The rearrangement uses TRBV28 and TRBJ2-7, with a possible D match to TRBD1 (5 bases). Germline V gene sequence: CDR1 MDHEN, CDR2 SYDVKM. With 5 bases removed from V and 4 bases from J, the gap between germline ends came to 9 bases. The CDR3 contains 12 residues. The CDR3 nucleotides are TGTGCCAGCAGTATAAAGGGGTACGAGCAGTACTTC. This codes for CASSIKGYEQYF.

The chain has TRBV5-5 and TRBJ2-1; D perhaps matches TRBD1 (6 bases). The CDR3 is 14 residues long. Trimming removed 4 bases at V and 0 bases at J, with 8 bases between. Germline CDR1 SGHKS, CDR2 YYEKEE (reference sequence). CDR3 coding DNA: TGTGCCAGCAGCGGGGGCCGCTCCTACAATGAGCAGTTCTTC. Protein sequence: CASSGGRSYNEQFF.

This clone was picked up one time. This chain's CDR3 is CASSVVGGEKLFF. The CDR3 DNA reads as TGTGCCAGCAGCGTAGTAGGGGGTGAAAAACTGTTTTTT. The chain carries TRBV9 and TRBJ1-4; tentative D call: TRBD1 (6 bases). Trimming cost V 0 bases and J 7 bases, with 7 bases left between them. The CDR3 has 13 amino acids. Germline V gives CDR1 SGDLS, CDR2 YYNGEE.

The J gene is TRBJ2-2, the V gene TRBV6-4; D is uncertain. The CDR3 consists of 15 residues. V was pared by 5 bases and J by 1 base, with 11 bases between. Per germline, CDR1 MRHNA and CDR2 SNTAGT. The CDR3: CASSPRHRNTGELFF. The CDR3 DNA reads TGTGCCAGCAGTCCCCGACACCGGAACACCGGGGAGCTGTTTTTT.